This TCR beta chain originates from a study of Ad26.COV2.S vaccination and SARS-CoV-2 variants. Clones were sequenced by immunoSEQ multiplex PCR, and TCRdb holds only the in-frame ones, with some missing. The sample lists about 350,000 clones, about 92% occurring once. The germline CDR1 and CDR2 sequences are ENHRY and SYGVKD. Trimming shortened V by 4 bases and J by 8 bases, and 14 bases separated the two germline ends. The CDR3 spans 13 residues. The material was peripheral blood, obtained after recovery from COVID-19. The rearrangement links TRBV10-3 to TRBJ1-2; the D gene is possibly TRBD1 (5 bases). The TCR originated in a human donor who had recovered from COVID-19. In nucleotides, the CDR3 is TGTGCCATCAGTGGGGGGACTGTCGTAGGCTACACCTTC. It yields the protein CAISGGTVVGYTF.